The 17 T cell receptor beta chains listed next were all sequenced from one sample in a study of CD8+CD57+ T cells in acquired aplastic anemia. It was genomic DNA that served as the template for profiling TCR beta VDJ and CDR3. TCRdb fed the reads into MiXCR, producing one record per CDR3 protein. The profile shows under 150,000 distinct CDR3 sequences, around two fifths of them singletons. Sequenced material: sorted CD4+, CD8+, or CD8+CD57+ T cells (not recorded which) from PBMCs. The receptors originated from a human donor in good health, serving as a control.

The rearrangement joins TRBV4-1 to TRBJ1-1; TRBD1 agrees at 9 bases. Germline CDR1 reads MGHRA; CDR2 reads YSYEKL. This CDR3 contains 15 residues. Trimming took 4 bases from V and 1 from J; bases not matched to a gene: 4. The CDR3 DNA is TGCGCCAGCAGCCTTAGGGACAGGGAGAACACTGAAGCTTTCTTT. This translates into CASSLRDRENTEAFF.

Judged by abundance, this clonotype is medium-sized. The genes are TRBV29-1 and TRBJ2-7; possibly TRBD2 for D (6 bases). Trimming took off 6 bases at V and 4 bases at J, with 22 bases between the two ends. From germline, CDR1 is SQVTM and CDR2 ANQGSEA. The CDR3 extends over 15 amino acids. In DNA form, the CDR3 reads TGCAGCGTCCGTAGGGGAGGCCCGCGCGATTACGAGCAGTACTTC. Encoded protein: CSVRRGGPRDYEQYF.

This chain links TRBV12-3 or TRBV12-4 with TRBJ2-2; 8 bases match TRBD1. The length of the CDR3 is 16 residues. With V trimmed by 6 bases and J by 5 bases, 11 bases remained unmatched. The CDR3 loop reads CASSQSGGRKTGELFF. In DNA form, the CDR3 reads TGTGCCAGCAGCCAATCAGGGGGCCGAAAGACCGGGGAGCTGTTTTTT.

This clonotype was observed many times. This rearrangement joins TRBV12-3 or TRBV12-4 to TRBJ2-3; D uncertain. This CDR3 has 14 residues. Trimming removed 0 bases from V and 0 bases from J, with 4 bases in between. The CDR3 nucleotides are TGTGCCAGCAGTTTAGCGGGGAGCACAGATACGCAGTATTTT. This encodes CASSLAGSTDTQYF.

The genes are TRBV18 and TRBJ1-5, with a tentative D call TRBD1 (6 bases). The V and J ends lost 6 bases and 0 bases respectively, with 15 bases between them. The CDR3 is 16 amino acids. Germline V gives CDR1 KGHSH, CDR2 LQKENI. This CDR3 is CASSRGQKDSNQPQHF. CDR3 nucleotides: TGTGCCAGCTCCCGAGGACAGAAAGATAGCAATCAGCCCCAGCATTTT.

The chain is built from TRBV29-1 and TRBJ2-3; perhaps D is TRBD1 or TRBD2 (5 bases each). Deletions cut 0 bases from V and 2 bases from J, with 18 bases between. The germline CDR1 and CDR2 sequences are SQVTM and ANQGSEA. The CDR3 contains 17 residues. The CDR3 DNA reads as TGCAGCGTTGAAGAGGACTTTAGGACACACGACACAGATACGCAGTATTTT. It encodes CSVEEDFRTHDTDTQYF.

In this sample, this clonotype turned up many times. The CDR3 region is CASIGDNYGYTF. The CDR3 DNA is TGTGCCAGTATAGGGGATAACTATGGCTACACCTTC. The chain couples TRBV6-1 to TRBJ1-2; perhaps TRBD1 as D (5 bases). Trimming shortened V by 9 bases and J by 1 base, and 9 bases separated the two germline ends. Germline assignment: CDR1 MNHNS and CDR2 SASEGT. The CDR3 consists of 12 residues.

The V call is TRBV10-3, the J call TRBJ2-7, with D tentatively TRBD1 or TRBD2 (5 bases each). The V end was cut by 8 bases, the J end by 5 bases, with 28 bases between. There are 17 residues in the CDR3. Germline CDR1 and CDR2: ENHRY and SYGVKD. CDR3 bases: TGTGCCATCGTCGCGGGTACGGGGCAGATGCGTGGAAACGAGCAGTACTTC. Translation: CAIVAGTGQMRGNEQYF.

This clonotype showed up many times. The chain links TRBV20-1 to TRBJ2-1; TRBD2 matches 15 bases. Germline CDR1 DFQATT, CDR2 SNEGSKA (reference sequence). The CDR3 is made up of 15 amino acids. V shed 6 bases and J 9 bases; nucleotides not matched to a gene: 9. The CDR3 DNA is TGCAGTGCCGGAGGACTAGCGGGAGGGTTTTCTGAGCAGTTCTTC. It codes for CSAGGLAGGFSEQFF.

The chain links TRBV11-2 to TRBJ2-1; D is ambiguous. The CDR3 runs 14 residues. Germline CDR1 is SGHAT and CDR2 is FQNNGV. Trimming pared 6 bases from V and 5 bases from J, leaving 14 bases between. The CDR3 region is CASSDNRSHNEQFF. Written as DNA, the CDR3 is TGTGCCAGCAGTGATAATAGGTCACACAATGAGCAGTTCTTC.

V usage is TRBV29-1 and J usage is TRBJ2-7; D uncertain. Trimming left V 7 bases short and J 3 bases short, with 13 bases between. The CDR3 totals 12 residues. Looked up from germline, CDR1 is SQVTM and CDR2 is ANQGSEA. CDR3 nucleotides: TGCAGCGGAGGTCTATTGGGCTACGAGCAGTACTTC. It specifies CSGGLLGYEQYF.

This chain uses TRBV6-2 or TRBV6-3 with TRBJ1-5; tentatively, D is TRBD1 (5 bases). The germline V gene has CDR1 MNHEY and CDR2 SVGEGT. The CDR3 is 14 amino acids. V gave up 2 bases and J gave up 5 bases, with 10 bases separating them. This CDR3 reads CASSYGGGDQPQHF. The CDR3 DNA reads TGTGCCAGCAGTTACGGCGGGGGGGATCAGCCCCAGCATTTT.

This clonotype has more than one count but fewer than ten. This chain connects TRBV6-5 to TRBJ2-1; D unclear. The CDR3 extends over 10 amino acids. V shed 8 bases and J shed 3 bases, with 2 bases lying between them. Germline V gene lookup returns CDR1 MNHEY and CDR2 SVGAGI. In nucleotides, the CDR3 is TGTGCCAGCGGCTACAATGAGCAGTTCTTC. As protein: CASGYNEQFF.

The V and J genes are TRBV2 and TRBJ2-1; possible D gene TRBD1, 6 bases. Trimming left V 5 bases short and J 0 bases short, with 11 bases between. CDR3 size: 15 residues. The germline gives CDR1 SNHLY, CDR2 FYNNEI. The CDR3 loop is CASSMDRSSYNEQFF. In DNA form, the CDR3 reads TGTGCCAGCAGTATGGACAGATCCTCCTACAATGAGCAGTTCTTC.

This clonotype has only a few counts. An end of the junction does not agree with germline; a read error may underlie this. This chain connects TRBV7-2 to TRBJ2-2, with 8 bases fitting TRBD2. This CDR3 has 18 amino acids. Germline V gives CDR1 SGHTA, CDR2 FQGNSA. CDR3 nucleotides: TGTGCCAGCAGCTTAGCGCCGACGGGAGGGCCGCACACCGGGGAGCTGCTTTTT. It is translated as CASSLAPTGGPHTGELLF.

The sample holds a few counts of this clonotype. V is TRBV10-3 and J is TRBJ2-3; D uncertain. The CDR3 has 13 residues. V lost 5 bases, J lost 4 bases, and 10 bases lay in between. Germline V lookup: CDR1 ENHRY, CDR2 SYGVKD. In DNA, the CDR3 is TGTGCCATCAGTACCCTGGCAGCAGATACGCAGTATTTT. Translating it yields CAISTLAADTQYF.

J is TRBJ2-1 and V is TRBV25-1; 9 nucleotides agree with TRBD2. Germline assignment: CDR1 MGHDK and CDR2 SYGVNS. This CDR3 has 15 residues. The J segment lost 11 bases and the V segment lost 5 bases, leaving 13 bases of the junction unmatched. DNA of the CDR3: TGTGCCAGCAGTAGCGGGAGGAGGTCCTACGATAAGCAGTTCTTC. It encodes CASSSGRRSYDKQFF.